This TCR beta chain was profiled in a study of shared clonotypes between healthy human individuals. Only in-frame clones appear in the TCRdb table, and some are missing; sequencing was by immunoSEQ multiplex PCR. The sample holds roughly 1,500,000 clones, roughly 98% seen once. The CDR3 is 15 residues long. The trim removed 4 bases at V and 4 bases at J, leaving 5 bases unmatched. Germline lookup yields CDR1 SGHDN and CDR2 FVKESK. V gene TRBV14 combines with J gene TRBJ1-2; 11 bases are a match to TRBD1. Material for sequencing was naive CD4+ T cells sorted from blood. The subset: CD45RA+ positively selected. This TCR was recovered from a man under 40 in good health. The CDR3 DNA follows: TGTGCCAGCAGCCGGACAGGGGGCAGTAGCTATGGCTACACCTTC. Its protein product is CASSRTGGSSYGYTF.